In this sample, the clone carrying this T cell receptor (beta chain) turned up many times. This CDR3 contains 12 residues. V was shortened by 2 bases and J by 0 bases, with 5 bases between the two germline ends. Germline CDR1 reads GTSNPN; CDR2 reads SVGIG (reference sequence). The sample originates from a study of T cells after posttransplantation cyclophosphamide. Generated by immunoSEQ multiplex PCR, the TCRdb table keeps only in-frame clones and is missing some. This repertoire holds more than 25,000 clones, and none appear only once. The sequence derives from a man aged 50 to 59 in good health, CMV-negative, and a related stem cell transplant donor. Sample: PBMCs. The V gene is TRBV30, the J gene TRBJ2-7; D is unresolved. The DNA for the CDR3 is TGTGCCTGGAGTTTTAACTCCTACGAGCAGTACTTC. This translates into CAWSFNSYEQYF.